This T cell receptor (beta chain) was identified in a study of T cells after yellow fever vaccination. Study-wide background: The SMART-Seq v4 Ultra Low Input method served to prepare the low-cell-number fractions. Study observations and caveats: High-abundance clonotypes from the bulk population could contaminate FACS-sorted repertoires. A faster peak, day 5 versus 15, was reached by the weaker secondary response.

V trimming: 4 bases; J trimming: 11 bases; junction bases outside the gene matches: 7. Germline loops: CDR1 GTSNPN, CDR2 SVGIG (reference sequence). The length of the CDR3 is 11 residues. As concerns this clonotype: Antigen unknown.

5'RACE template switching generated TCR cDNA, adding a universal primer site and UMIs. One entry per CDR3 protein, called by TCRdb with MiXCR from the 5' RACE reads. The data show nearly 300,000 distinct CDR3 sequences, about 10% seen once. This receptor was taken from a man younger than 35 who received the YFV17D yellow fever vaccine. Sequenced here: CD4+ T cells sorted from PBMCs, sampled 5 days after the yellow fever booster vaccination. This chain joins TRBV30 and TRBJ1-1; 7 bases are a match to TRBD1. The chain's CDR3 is CAWMLGQLAFF. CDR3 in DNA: TGTGCCTGGATGTTGGGACAGTTGGCTTTCTTT.